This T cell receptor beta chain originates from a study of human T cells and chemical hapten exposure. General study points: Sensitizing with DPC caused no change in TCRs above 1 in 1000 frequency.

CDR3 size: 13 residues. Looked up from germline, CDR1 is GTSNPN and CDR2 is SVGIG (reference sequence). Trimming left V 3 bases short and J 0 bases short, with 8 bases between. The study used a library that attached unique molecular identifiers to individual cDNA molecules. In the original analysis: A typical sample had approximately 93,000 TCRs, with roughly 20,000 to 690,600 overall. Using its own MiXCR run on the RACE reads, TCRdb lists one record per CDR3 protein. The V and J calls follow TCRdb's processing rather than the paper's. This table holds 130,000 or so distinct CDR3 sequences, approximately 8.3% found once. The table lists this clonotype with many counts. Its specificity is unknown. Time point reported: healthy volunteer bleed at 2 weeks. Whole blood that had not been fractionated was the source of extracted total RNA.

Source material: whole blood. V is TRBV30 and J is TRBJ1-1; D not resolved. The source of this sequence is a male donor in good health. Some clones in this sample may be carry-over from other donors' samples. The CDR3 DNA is TGTGCCTGGAGAGGAGACCTGAACACTGAAGCTTTCTTT. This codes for CAWRGDLNTEAFF.